A single sample gave rise to the 29 T cell receptor beta chains below, sequenced in a study of blood T cell repertoires in COVID-19. Profiling relied on immunoSEQ multiplex PCR, and the TCRdb table lists in-frame clones only, not all of them. The sample has some 670,000 clones; about 90% are singletons. Material for sequencing was peripheral blood. The receptors were sampled from a woman between 18 and 30 years old with acute or convalescent COVID-19.

The chain joins TRBV6-6 to TRBJ1-6; D may be TRBD1 (5 bases). Germline CDR1 and CDR2: MNHNY and SVGAGI (reference sequence). This CDR3 region has 16 residues. The V end was cut by 4 bases, the J end by 7 bases, with 17 bases between. Here the CDR3 DNA reads TGTGCCAGCAGTTTCCGGGTGAATCAGGGAAATTCACCCCTCCACTTT. Translating gives CASSFRVNQGNSPLHF.

This clone has a handful of counts. The chain uses TRBV30 and TRBJ1-1; D may be TRBD1 (6 bases). This CDR3 comprises 13 residues. Germline CDR1 GTSNPN, CDR2 SVGIG (reference sequence). The V end lost 5 bases, the J end lost 1 base, and 11 bases lay between the germline ends. The CDR3, as DNA: TGTGCCTGGGGGACAATAACGAACACTGAAGCTTTCTTT. The encoded protein is CAWGTITNTEAFF.

This chain connects TRBV5-6 to TRBJ1-3, with TRBD1 as a possible D gene (6 bases). Trimming cost V 4 bases and J 4 bases, with 12 bases left between them. Germline assignment: CDR1 SGHDT and CDR2 YYEEEE. The length of the CDR3 is 14 residues. CDR3 residues: CASSPGGGGNTIYF. CDR3 DNA sequence: TGTGCCAGCAGCCCGGGAGGGGGAGGAAACACCATATATTTT.

DNA of the CDR3: TGTGCCAGCAGCGTAGCTACCGGAGATGGCTACACCTTC. This codes for CASSVATGDGYTF. This chain connects TRBV9 to TRBJ1-2; D is unresolved. V shed 0 bases and J shed 6 bases, with 9 bases lying between them. The V gene's germline CDR1 is SGDLS and CDR2 YYNGEE. CDR3 size: 13 residues.

The rearrangement uses TRBV5-6 and TRBJ2-2; TRBD2 agrees at 8 bases. Germline CDR1 reads SGHDT; CDR2 reads YYEEEE. Trimming took 3 bases from V and 4 from J; bases not matched to a gene: 5. This CDR3 comprises 15 residues. The CDR3 nucleotides are TGTGCCAGCAGCTCGGGAGGGTGGAGCACCGGGGAGCTGTTTTTT. Its protein is CASSSGGWSTGELFF.

The rearrangement links TRBV27 to TRBJ2-1, with TRBD1 matching 8 bases. This CDR3 region has 16 residues. CDR1 is MNHEY and CDR2 is SMNVEV in the germline V gene (reference sequence). V lost 3 bases and J lost 2; bases outside the gene matches: 6. The CDR3 DNA reads TGTGCCAGCAGTTTTCGCAGGGGGCAGCCCTACAATGAGCAGTTCTTC. Translated: CASSFRRGQPYNEQFF.

This chain uses TRBV6-5 with TRBJ1-1; D is unresolved. Germline values: CDR1 MNHEY, CDR2 SVGAGI. The CDR3 sequence is 13 residues long. Deletions cut 7 bases from V and 1 base from J, with 10 bases between. CDR3 DNA sequence: TGTGCCAGCACCCCGGGTTCGAACACTGAAGCTTTCTTT. It codes for CASTPGSNTEAFF.

This rearrangement joins TRBV5-6 to TRBJ1-2; D ambiguous. The CDR3 consists of 12 residues. Germline lookup yields CDR1 SGHDT and CDR2 YYEEEE. Trimming removed 0 bases at V and 7 bases at J, with 7 bases between. The CDR3 DNA sequence: TGTGCCAGCAGCTTGGGAGTCCTTGGCTACACCTTC. As protein: CASSLGVLGYTF.

The DNA of the CDR3 is TGTGCCAGCAGCCGGATACAGGGTCAGAACTATGGCTACACCTTC. Its protein product is CASSRIQGQNYGYTF. This chain joins TRBV4-2 and TRBJ1-2; weak D call: TRBD1 (6 bases). Germline V lookup: CDR1 LGHNA, CDR2 YNFKEQ. V lost 4 bases to trimming and J lost 2 bases, with 14 bases between them. CDR3 length equals 15 residues.

In DNA, the CDR3 is TGTGCCAGTAGTATAGGTTGGGCAGAAATCTCTGTAACTTATGGCTACACCTTC. It specifies CASSIGWAEISVTYGYTF. The chain carries TRBV19 and TRBJ1-2; D is unresolved. Germline V gene lookup returns CDR1 LNHDA and CDR2 SQIVND (reference sequence). This CDR3 has 18 amino acids. Between the trimmed V and J ends, which lost 1 base and 5 bases, there was a span of 23 bases.

This clone was recorded once. This sequence joins TRBV19 and TRBJ1-1; D unclear. V was pared by 5 bases and J by 0 bases, with 7 bases between. CDR3 length: 13 amino acids. The germline CDR1 and CDR2 sequences are LNHDA and SQIVND (reference sequence). DNA for the CDR3: TGTGCCAGTAGTCTAATGCTGAACACTGAAGCTTTCTTT. Translation gives CASSLMLNTEAFF.

The rearrangement links TRBV3-1 (or the pseudogene TRBV3-2) to TRBJ1-5; TRBD1 aligns across 9 bases. The germline CDR1 and CDR2 sequences are LGHDT and YNNKEL (reference sequence). The CDR3 runs 16 residues. With 1 base clipped from V and 9 bases from J, the junction kept 10 bases outside the gene matches. Here the CDR3 reads CASSQGRTGVDRPQHF. CDR3 nucleotide sequence: TGTGCCAGCAGCCAAGGGAGGACAGGGGTAGATAGGCCCCAGCATTTT.

On this clone: Different DNA sequences within this sample yield the same CDR3. This chain uses TRBV7-9 with TRBJ2-7; no clear D. This CDR3 is built from 12 residues. In germline, CDR1 is SEHNR, CDR2 FQNEAQ (reference sequence). V lost 1 base and J lost 3, with 4 bases in between. The CDR3 bases are TGTGCCAGCAGCTTAGTCCTCTACGAGCAGTACTTC. This sequence encodes CASSLVLYEQYF. Full variable domain (outside the CDR3, taken from reference TRBV7-9 and TRBJ2-7): DTGVSQNPRHKITKRGQNVTFRCDPISEHNRLYWYRQTLGQGPEFLTYFQNEAQLEKSRLLSDRFSAERPKGSFSTLEIQRTEQGDSAMYLCASSLVLYEQYFGPGTRLTVT.

The chain uses TRBV9 and TRBJ1-4, with 7 bases lining up with TRBD1. Germline values: CDR1 SGDLS, CDR2 YYNGEE. The CDR3 runs 14 residues. Trimming at V came to 4 bases and at J to 7 bases, leaving 7 bases not matched to a gene. The CDR3 nucleotides are TGTGCCAGCAGCTCCGGGACAGATCCTGAAAAACTGTTTTTT. Encoded protein: CASSSGTDPEKLFF.

V and J are TRBV10-3 and TRBJ1-2, with 12 bases identical to TRBD1. The V segment lost 3 bases and the J segment 4 bases; nucleotides outside the gene matches: 3. This CDR3 comprises 15 residues. The V gene's germline CDR1 is ENHRY and CDR2 SYGVKD. The DNA for the CDR3 is TGTGCCATCAGTGAAGGGACAGGGGGCATCTATGGCTACACCTTC. Translating gives CAISEGTGGIYGYTF.

The chain employs TRBV9 and TRBJ2-1; 7 positions agree with TRBD2. The length of the CDR3 is 15 residues. Trimming at V came to 0 bases and at J to 7 bases, leaving 7 bases not matched to a gene. The germline V gene has CDR1 SGDLS and CDR2 YYNGEE. CDR3 region: CASSVVSGVWNEQFF. CDR3 DNA sequence: TGTGCCAGCAGCGTAGTGAGCGGGGTCTGGAATGAGCAGTTCTTC. Full variable domain (remainder filled in from reference TRBV9 and TRBJ2-1): DSGVTQTPKHLITATGQRVTLRCSPRSGDLSVYWYQQSLDQGLQFLIQYYNGEERAKGNILERFSAQQFPDLHSELNLSSLELGDSALYFCASSVVSGVWNEQFFGPGTRLTVL.

The genes are TRBV12-3 or TRBV12-4 and TRBJ2-1; unclear D gene. V was trimmed by 0 bases and J by 7 bases, leaving 7 bases between them. CDR3 size: 13 residues. CDR3 sequence reads: CASSLATTNEQFF. The DNA of the CDR3 is TGTGCCAGCAGTTTAGCAACGACAAATGAGCAGTTCTTC.

This clone was observed once. The CDR3, as DNA: TGCAGCGCCGATGGACAGGTACAGGGGAATAAAGCTTTCTTT. This gives the protein CSADGQVQGNKAFF. J is TRBJ1-1 and V is TRBV29-1; 7 nucleotides agree with TRBD1. Losses at the gene ends were 7 bases for V and 9 bases for J; bases not matched to a gene: 17. Germline lookup yields CDR1 SQVTM and CDR2 ANQGSEA. The CDR3 runs 14 residues.

The chain is built from TRBV7-9 and TRBJ1-5; unclear D gene. V was cut by 2 bases and J by 6 bases, with 5 bases left in between. This CDR3 is 12 amino acids long. The germline gives CDR1 SEHNR, CDR2 FQNEAQ (reference sequence). DNA for the CDR3: TGTGCCAGCAGCTTAAACTTTCAGCCCCAGCATTTT. It specifies CASSLNFQPQHF.

The V gene is TRBV13, the J gene TRBJ2-3; TRBD1 matches 9 bases. CDR3 length equals 16 residues. V lost 8 bases and J lost 2; bases outside the gene matches: 11. Germline V lookup: CDR1 PRHDT, CDR2 FYEKMQ (reference sequence). The CDR3 DNA sequence: TGTGCCAGCGGACCCCGGGACAGGGCAAACACAGATACGCAGTATTTT. Its protein product is CASGPRDRANTDTQYF.

The chain links TRBV3-1 (or the pseudogene TRBV3-2) to TRBJ1-2, with D tentatively TRBD1 (6 bases). The CDR3 spans 15 residues. From germline, CDR1 is LGHDT and CDR2 YNNKEL (reference sequence). The V end was cut by 1 base, the J end by 0 bases, with 9 bases between. Here the CDR3 reads CASSQADRTNYGYTF. Written as DNA, the CDR3 is TGTGCCAGCAGCCAAGCTGACAGGACTAACTATGGCTACACCTTC.

The chain's CDR3 is CASSATVTSTDTQYF. In DNA form, the CDR3 reads TGTGCCAGCAGCGCGACAGTAACTAGCACAGATACGCAGTATTTT. This rearrangement joins TRBV11-2 to TRBJ2-3; D might be TRBD1 (5 bases). V lost 5 bases, J lost 0 bases, and 12 bases lay in between. Germline V gene sequence: CDR1 SGHAT, CDR2 FQNNGV. This CDR3 region has 15 residues. The full variable domain, rest sourced from reference TRBV11-2 and TRBJ2-3, is EAGVAQSPRYKIIEKRQSVAFWCNPISGHATLYWYQQILGQGPKLLIQFQNNGVVDDSQLPKDRFSAERLKGVDSTLKIQPAKLEDSAVYLCASSATVTSTDTQYFGPGTRLTVL.

The V gene is TRBV19, the J gene TRBJ1-4; TRBD1 aligns across 10 bases. CDR3 length equals 14 residues. Germline CDR1 reads LNHDA; CDR2 reads SQIVND (reference sequence). V shed 3 bases, J shed 10 bases, and the junction held 5 bases outside the gene matches. The CDR3 loop reads CASSMGTGVGKLFF. The CDR3 region has the DNA TGTGCCAGTAGTATGGGGACAGGGGTTGGAAAACTGTTTTTT.

The V and J genes are TRBV3-1 (or the pseudogene TRBV3-2) and TRBJ1-2; 8 bases align to TRBD1. Germline CDR1 and CDR2: LGHDT and YNNKEL (reference sequence). CDR3 length: 15 amino acids. The ends lost 2 bases at V and 8 bases at J; junction bases unmatched: 10. The DNA for the CDR3 is TGTGCCAGCAGCCAACCCACCGCCGGACAGGGAGGCTACACCTTC. Translating gives CASSQPTAGQGGYTF.

This chain links TRBV18 with TRBJ2-1, with 9 bases identical to TRBD2. V dropped 8 bases and J dropped 6; count of bases not matched to a gene: 11. CDR1 is KGHSH and CDR2 is LQKENI in the germline V gene. This CDR3 comprises 15 residues. The CDR3 protein is CASRQPGLALNEQFF. The CDR3 region has the DNA TGTGCCAGCCGTCAGCCGGGACTAGCTCTCAATGAGCAGTTCTTC.

V gene TRBV18 combines with J gene TRBJ2-6; TRBD1 matches 7 bases. Germline assignment: CDR1 KGHSH and CDR2 LQKENI. The CDR3 runs 18 residues. V lost 0 bases, J lost 2 bases, and 7 bases stayed unmatched. The CDR3 here is CASSPPGQRVAGANVLTF. The CDR3, as DNA: TGTGCCAGCTCACCACCGGGACAGAGAGTCGCTGGGGCCAACGTCCTGACTTTC.

The J gene is TRBJ1-5, the V gene TRBV6-2 or TRBV6-3, with 8 nucleotides matching TRBD1. CDR3 length: 14 amino acids. V lost 5 bases to trimming and J lost 5 bases; unmatched junction nucleotides: 5. Germline-derived CDR1 and CDR2 are MNHEY and SVGEGT. The CDR3 loop reads CASSRQGPYQPQHF. DNA for the CDR3: TGTGCCAGCAGTAGACAGGGGCCGTATCAGCCCCAGCATTTT.

The rearrangement uses TRBV2 and TRBJ1-5, with 8 bases matching TRBD1. V dropped 7 bases and J dropped 4; count of bases not matched to a gene: 9. CDR3 length: 15 amino acids. Germline loops: CDR1 SNHLY, CDR2 FYNNEI. The CDR3: CASKSRGLGNQPQHF. CDR3 coding DNA: TGTGCCAGCAAGAGCAGGGGGCTGGGGAATCAGCCCCAGCATTTT.

The rearrangement joins TRBV19 to TRBJ1-3; D call uncertain. The germline CDR1 and CDR2 sequences are LNHDA and SQIVND (reference sequence). The CDR3 length is 17 residues. With 5 bases removed from V and 0 bases from J, the gap between germline ends came to 17 bases. CDR3 DNA sequence: TGTGCCAGTAGTCCCAGGACTGGGCCGGGCTCTGGAAACACCATATATTTT. Its protein is CASSPRTGPGSGNTIYF.